This record covers a single T cell receptor (beta chain). Peripheral blood was drawn, about 9.7 milliliters per donor. With 0 bases removed from V and 11 bases from J, the gap between germline ends came to 16 bases. Germline CDR1 and CDR2: MNHNS and SASEGT. The CDR3 has 14 amino acids. This entry belongs to a study of blood T cells in healthy people across ages. On the study more broadly: Researchers report that template switching captured about one barcoded beta molecule per two T cells.

The authors ran a second PCR of about 7 to 11 cycles using a sample-barcoded 5' primer and a J-beta primer mix. A single record per CDR3 protein comes from TCRdb applying MiXCR to the 5' RACE reads. Found here are roughly 800,000 distinct CDR3 sequences, 35% to 40% of them singletons; the top ten hold over 10%. The material sequenced was blood. This sequence originates from a man younger than 35 in good health. The chain links TRBV6-1 to TRBJ2-5; a possible D gene is TRBD1 (6 bases). The CDR3 region is CASSEAVLKGEQYF. In nucleotides, the CDR3 is TGTGCCAGCAGTGAAGCGGTATTAAAGGGGGAGCAGTACTTC.